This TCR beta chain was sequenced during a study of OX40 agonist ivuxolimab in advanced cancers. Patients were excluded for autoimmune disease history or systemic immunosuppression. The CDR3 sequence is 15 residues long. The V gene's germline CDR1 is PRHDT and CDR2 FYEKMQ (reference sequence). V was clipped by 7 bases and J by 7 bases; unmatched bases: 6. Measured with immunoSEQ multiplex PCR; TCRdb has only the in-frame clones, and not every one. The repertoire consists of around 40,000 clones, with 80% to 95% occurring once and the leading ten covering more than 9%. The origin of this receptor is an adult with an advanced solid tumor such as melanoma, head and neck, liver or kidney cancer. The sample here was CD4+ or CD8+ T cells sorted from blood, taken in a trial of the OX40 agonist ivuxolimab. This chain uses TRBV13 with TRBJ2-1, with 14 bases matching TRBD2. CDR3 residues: CASNAGTSGSNEQFF. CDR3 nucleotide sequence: TGTGCCAGCAACGCGGGGACTAGCGGGAGTAATGAGCAGTTCTTC.